What follows are 12 T cell receptor beta chains derived from one specimen sequenced in a study of blood T cell repertoires in COVID-19. Clones were read by immunoSEQ multiplex PCR, and TCRdb kept only the in-frame ones, dropping some. The repertoire holds over 150,000 clones, over 75% seen once, with 0.63% in the top ten. Sequencing used peripheral blood. The source is a man aged 55-75 years with COVID-19, enrolled during active disease.

V gene TRBV10-3 combines with J gene TRBJ2-2; 10 nucleotides match TRBD1. V dropped 6 bases and J dropped 6; count of bases not matched to a gene: 4. The CDR3 consists of 14 residues. Germline CDR1 reads ENHRY; CDR2 reads SYGVKD. In DNA, the CDR3 is TGTGCCATCAGAGTAGGACAGGGGGCCGGGGAGCTGTTTTTT. Amino acid sequence: CAIRVGQGAGELFF.

The chain recombines TRBV27 with TRBJ2-5; 9 bases are a match to TRBD1. J lost 9 bases, V lost 6 bases, and 8 bases had no gene match. The germline V gene encodes CDR1 MNHEY and CDR2 SMNVEV (reference sequence). The CDR3 has 13 amino acids. CDR3 bases: TGTGCCAGCAGCCCGGACAGGGGAATGGCCCAGTACTTC. Protein: CASSPDRGMAQYF.

The rearrangement joins TRBV27 to TRBJ2-1, with 9 bases aligning to TRBD2. Germline loops: CDR1 MNHEY, CDR2 SMNVEV (reference sequence). CDR3 length: 15 amino acids. Trimming removed 5 bases from V and 7 bases from J; junction bases left unmatched: 9. CDR3 amino acids: CASSRASGKINEQFF. The CDR3 coding sequence is TGTGCCAGCAGTAGGGCTAGCGGGAAAATTAATGAGCAGTTCTTC.

The chain combines TRBV7-9 with TRBJ2-1; the match to TRBD2 covers 13 bases. After removal of 5 bases from V and 4 bases from J, the junction contained 8 bases not matched to a gene. From germline, CDR1 is SEHNR and CDR2 FQNEAQ (reference sequence). The CDR3 extends over 17 amino acids. CDR3 residues: CASSGLPGLAGYNEQFF. The CDR3 DNA follows: TGTGCCAGCAGCGGCCTACCGGGACTAGCGGGGTACAATGAGCAGTTCTTC.

This rearrangement joins TRBV6-5 to TRBJ2-2; TRBD1 matches 10 bases. Germline values: CDR1 MNHEY, CDR2 SVGAGI. This CDR3 spans 14 amino acids. J lost 5 bases, V lost 10 bases, and 7 bases had no gene match. Written as DNA, the CDR3 is TGTGCCACCAGACAGGGGGCCTGGACCGGGGAGCTGTTTTTT. Its translation is CATRQGAWTGELFF.

The J gene is TRBJ1-5, the V gene TRBV24-1, with TRBD1 identical over 8 bases. The V and J ends lost 1 base and 5 bases, in that order; junction bases with no gene match: 3. This CDR3 contains 15 residues. Germline CDR1 and CDR2: KGHDR and SFDVKD. In nucleotides, the CDR3 is TGTGCCACCAGTGATTTTGGACAGGGAGATCAGCCCCAGCATTTT. Protein sequence: CATSDFGQGDQPQHF.

The genes are TRBV6-2 or TRBV6-3 and TRBJ1-4, with 8 positions matching TRBD1. After removal of 0 bases from V and 7 bases from J, the junction contained 7 bases not matched to a gene. The CDR3 is made up of 16 amino acids. Germline-derived CDR1 and CDR2 are MNHEY and SVGEGT. This CDR3 is CASSYSTTGAGEKLFF. For the CDR3, the DNA is TGTGCCAGCAGTTACTCCACGACAGGGGCAGGTGAAAAACTGTTTTTT.

The chain couples TRBV9 to TRBJ2-5; TRBD1 matches 7 bases. This CDR3 is 14 amino acids long. Germline V CDR1 and CDR2: SGDLS, YYNGEE. V lost 0 bases to trimming and J lost 5 bases; unmatched junction nucleotides: 4. The CDR3 is CASSVGGGIETQYF. For the CDR3, the DNA is TGTGCCAGCAGCGTAGGAGGGGGCATCGAGACCCAGTACTTC.

The chain uses TRBV18 and TRBJ2-1; the match to TRBD1 covers 8 bases. The trim removed 2 bases at V and 9 bases at J, leaving 3 bases unmatched. Per the germline V gene, CDR1 is KGHSH and CDR2 is LQKENI. The CDR3 consists of 13 residues. In DNA form, the CDR3 reads TGTGCCAGCTCACCAGGCGACAGGGGTGAGCAGTTCTTC. This encodes CASSPGDRGEQFF.

The rearrangement links TRBV2 to TRBJ2-1, with a weak D call TRBD1 (5 bases). Per germline, CDR1 SNHLY and CDR2 FYNNEI. The ends were cut back, 4 bases at V and 5 bases at J, with 9 bases in the middle. The CDR3 length is 13 residues. CDR3 region: CASSGDRNNEQFF. As DNA, the CDR3 is TGTGCCAGCAGTGGCGACAGAAACAATGAGCAGTTCTTC.

The rearrangement links TRBV4-2 to TRBJ2-5; D possibly corresponds to TRBD1 (6 bases). V shed 0 bases and J shed 1 base, with 12 bases lying between them. The CDR3 length is 16 residues. Per the germline V gene, CDR1 is LGHNA and CDR2 is YNFKEQ. In nucleotides, the CDR3 is TGTGCCAGCAGCCAAGATTATTGGACAGCCCAAGAGACCCAGTACTTC. It codes for CASSQDYWTAQETQYF.

The chain is built from TRBV7-2 and TRBJ2-7; 9 bases fit TRBD1. Germline CDR1 is SGHTA and CDR2 is FQGNSA. V trimming: 5 bases; J trimming: 7 bases; junction bases outside the gene matches: 15. The CDR3 consists of 16 residues. The CDR3: CASSVLTGGAFKEQYF. CDR3 DNA: TGTGCCAGCAGCGTACTAACAGGGGGCGCTTTCAAAGAGCAGTACTTC. Full variable domain (remainder filled in from reference TRBV7-2 and TRBJ2-7): GAGVSQSPSNKVTEKGKDVELRCDPISGHTALYWYRQSLGQGLEFLIYFQGNSAPDKSGLPSDRFSAERTGGSVSTLTIQRTQQEDSAVYLCASSVLTGGAFKEQYFGPGTRLTVT.